The source of this TCR beta chain is a study of blood T cell repertoires in COVID-19. Looking at the study overall: Acute and convalescent COVID-19 samples came from the United States, Italy and Spain. T cells, B-cell-depleted T cells, or PBMCs provided the cDNA or gDNA that served as material.

During active infection, Seattle patients enrolled and were then monitored through disease. Methods used by the authors: Using reference gene primer amplification, nucleated cell counts were estimated. Data came from immunoSEQ multiplex PCR; TCRdb stores just in-frame clones and leaves some out. That table furnishes V, J and clone size, whereas the DNA furnished D and trimming. The table has under 450,000 clones, 89% seen once. Per germline, CDR1 LNHDA and CDR2 SQIVND (reference sequence). Unmatched junction bases numbered 9, after V lost 7 bases and J lost 6 bases. The CDR3 sequence is 14 residues long.

The sequence was collected from a middle-aged woman with COVID-19, enrolled during active disease. Sequenced material: peripheral blood. This chain connects TRBV19 to TRBJ1-1, with TRBD1 matching over 9 bases. The CDR3 spells CASTPGQGVAEAFF. The CDR3 DNA is TGTGCCAGTACCCCGGGACAGGGAGTTGCTGAAGCTTTCTTT.